The rows below give T cell receptor beta chains drawn from one sample of a study of blood T cell repertoires in COVID-19. Assay: immunoSEQ multiplex PCR; the TCRdb copy retains only in-frame clones and omits some. The repertoire includes 100,000 to 150,000 clones, roughly 90% of them detected once, and 7.6% sits in the top ten. Sequencing used peripheral blood. The origin of the receptors is a middle-aged man with acute or convalescent COVID-19. Both conserved end residues are part of each CDR3.

>13|TRBV6-6|TRBJ1-1
CASSLTGTSEAFF
>14|TRBV5-6|TRBJ1-2
CASSLEREYYGYTF
>14|TRBV19|TRBJ1-1
CASRKDRGNTEAFF
>17|TRBV30|TRBJ2-3
CAWSVPFPAGPQDTQYF
>14|TRBV19|TRBJ2-1
CASRGSGGLNEQFF
>14|TRBV19|TRBJ2-5
CASSPGLAGATQYF
>19|TRBV12-5|TRBJ2-3
CASGFTRQGAGMYTDTQYF
>15|TRBV5-1|TRBJ2-1
CASSYGSLGLNEQFF
>21|TRBV27|TRBJ2-1
CASSPTRPTRLAEHSYNEQFF
>14|TRBV19|TRBJ2-1
CASSITASGNEQFF
>14|TRBV18|TRBJ2-2
CASSPELNTGELFF
>14|TRBV2|TRBJ2-2
CASSETRNTGELFF
>14|TRBV4-1|TRBJ1-2
CASSRPDRGNGYTF
>14|TRBV6-5|TRBJ2-1
CASSREPLYNEQFF
>15|TRBV9|TRBJ1-2
CASSATEGASYGYTF
>15|TRBV30|TRBJ2-5
CAWSVVQGSSETQYF
>15|TRBV27|TRBJ2-3
CASTPGTSLTDTQYF
>16|TRBV11-2|TRBJ2-2
CASSYSRRADTGELFF
>15|TRBV5-1|TRBJ2-7
CASSLDGQGIGEQYF
>14|TRBV5-5|TRBJ2-5
CASSRKTGQETQYF
>12|TRBV2|TRBJ1-5
CASSRRGSLQHF
>17|TRBV7-2|TRBJ2-7
CASSSEGLAGSSDEQYF